This TCR beta chain stems from a study of T cells in Graves' hyperthyroidism and ophthalmopathy. General study points: Ophthalmopathy cases were set apart from stable hyperthyroidism by a 13 V-J model. Blood also carried most thyroid clonotypes expanded above 0.001.

The V end was cut by 0 bases, the J end by 5 bases, with 8 bases between. The CDR3 runs 13 residues. Germline assignment: CDR1 GTSNPN and CDR2 SVGIG (reference sequence). TCR beta CDR3 regions were amplified from RNA transcripts. HTBI primers were the set used in a first-round RT-PCR of the TCR CDR3. TCRdb reanalysed the multiplex PCR reads using MiXCR and keeps one entry per CDR3 protein. The table shows under 400,000 distinct CDR3 sequences, with 15% to 20% occurring only once. This clonotype was picked up many times. Antigen specificity is unknown. V gene TRBV30 combines with J gene TRBJ1-5; D remains ambiguous. This clonotype was obtained from a woman in her thirties or forties with Graves' ophthalmopathy. The source material was blood. In nucleotides, the CDR3 is TGTGCCTGGAGTGTTGGGGAATATCAGCCCCAGCATTTT. The encoded protein is CAWSVGEYQPQHF. The full variable domain, in which reference TRBV30 and TRBJ1-5 provide the parts outside the CDR3, is SQTIHQWPATLVQPVGSPLSLECTVEGTSNPNLYWYRQAAGRGLQLLFYSVGIGQISSEVPQNLSASRPQDRQFILSSKKLLLSDSGFYLCAWSVGEYQPQHFGDGTRLSIL.